This is a list of T cell receptor beta chains from one sample in a study of shared clonotypes between healthy human individuals. The data were produced by immunoSEQ multiplex PCR, yet TCRdb's version contains in-frame clones alone and is incomplete. Of approximately 2,200,000 clones in the sample, roughly 91% were seen once. Sequenced material: naive CD8+ T cells from PBMCs. The receptors shown here come from a man aged 18 to 29 in good health. Some clones in this sample may be carry-over from other donors' samples. Each CDR3 is given with its conserved first and last residue.

CDR3aa: CSYLPGDSYEQYF; v_gene: TRBV29-1
CDR3aa: CASSEYGGEGFWGYTF; v_gene: TRBV25-1
CDR3aa: CASSPRSGASTDTQYF; v_gene: TRBV27
CDR3aa: CASSESRTVGWNTEAFF; v_gene: TRBV6-1
CDR3aa: CASWSGTRAYEQYF; v_gene: TRBV18
CDR3aa: CASSSDIMNTEAFF; v_gene: TRBV7-6
CDR3aa: CASPPSNTEAFF; v_gene: TRBV19
CDR3aa: CASSPAAGELFF; v_gene: TRBV13
CDR3aa: CASSLELAGAMTGELFF; v_gene: TRBV7-8
CDR3aa: CASSSGQEENTEAFF; v_gene: TRBV5-1
CDR3aa: CSVDWRGTYNEQFF; v_gene: TRBV29-1
CDR3aa: CASSLLGTEAFF; v_gene: TRBV5-1
CDR3aa: CASSGQAYNEQFF; v_gene: TRBV28
CDR3aa: CASSDGYKGGERLETQYF; v_gene: TRBV10-1
CDR3aa: CASSANDRERGGDF; v_gene: TRBV28
CDR3aa: CASSAPEIWDPRRNTEAFF; v_gene: TRBV7-9
CDR3aa: CAWSIGERLAGVEQYF; v_gene: TRBV30
CDR3aa: CASSYFSGSSYNEQFF; v_gene: TRBV6-5
CDR3aa: CASTGQGGFYEQYF; v_gene: TRBV6-1
CDR3aa: CASSLMRPNTGELFF; v_gene: TRBV28
CDR3aa: CATSREGLLREQFF; v_gene: TRBV15
CDR3aa: CASRPLSGGAFDEQFF; v_gene: TRBV27
CDR3aa: CASSLGDSTYEQYF; v_gene: TRBV28
CDR3aa: CASTLSDRAGYTF; v_gene: TRBV7-9
CDR3aa: CASSLTSSYNEQFF; v_gene: TRBV5-1
CDR3aa: CASSPPGATEAFF; v_gene: TRBV5-1
CDR3aa: CASSMGPAGTDTQYF; v_gene: TRBV19
CDR3aa: CASSIWQADSSQPQHF; v_gene: TRBV19
CDR3aa: CASSLLAASTDTQYF; v_gene: TRBV5-1
CDR3aa: CASSLFLAAGEQYF; v_gene: TRBV27
CDR3aa: CATSPTPEVAGYTF; v_gene: TRBV15
CDR3aa: CASSLAGDNSPLHF; v_gene: TRBV11-2
CDR3aa: CASCRGLAGYNEQFF; v_gene: TRBV9
CDR3aa: CASRLQSLAYEQYF; v_gene: TRBV6-1
CDR3aa: CASSPPGLIFYEQYF; v_gene: TRBV11-2
CDR3aa: CASTLSGVGNQPQHF; v_gene: TRBV27
CDR3aa: CASSLGGRAEAFF; v_gene: TRBV11-2
CDR3aa: CASSSPGILYEQYF; v_gene: TRBV28
CDR3aa: CASSQARTSGISYEQYF; v_gene: TRBV4-1
CDR3aa: CSVRDTYNEQFF; v_gene: TRBV29-1
CDR3aa: CASSLGQGEITSTDTQYF; v_gene: TRBV13
CDR3aa: CASSLVGNYGEKLFF; v_gene: TRBV27
CDR3aa: CASSQDRQLYGYTF; v_gene: TRBV4-3
CDR3aa: CASSLYGSGRGQFF; v_gene: TRBV5-6
CDR3aa: CASSYSQLRDTQYF; v_gene: TRBV6-5
CDR3aa: CASSSNTGTGKETQYF; v_gene: TRBV7-6
CDR3aa: CASSSSDTEQFF; v_gene: TRBV7-9
CDR3aa: CASGSAGTSTGYTF; v_gene: TRBV12-5
CDR3aa: CASSPGFTVREQYF; v_gene: TRBV5-6
CDR3aa: CASRSGVRTNEKLFF; v_gene: TRBV27
CDR3aa: CASSYLSGNTDTQYF; v_gene: TRBV6-6
CDR3aa: CASSTGLPQFF; v_gene: TRBV2
CDR3aa: CASSQALAGPDNEQFF; v_gene: TRBV4-1
CDR3aa: CSVRELGTGELFF; v_gene: TRBV29-1
CDR3aa: CASTPQGSSNTGELFF; v_gene: TRBV19
CDR3aa: CASSPTPLTGQQYF; v_gene: TRBV27
CDR3aa: CSAPGSDQPQHF; v_gene: TRBV29-1